These 20 T cell receptor beta chains originate from one sample sequenced in a study of T cell responses to AZD1222 COVID-19 vaccine. Profiled with immunoSEQ multiplex PCR; TCRdb holds only in-frame clones, not every one. This table holds over 150,000 clones, just over 85% found once. The input for sequencing was peripheral blood, taken 28 days after the second AZD1222 dose. The receptors stem from an adult who received the AZD1222 COVID-19 vaccine.

This clone was observed a few times. CDR3 nucleotides: TGTGCCAGTAGAAAACAGGGGGTTAACACTGAAGCTTTCTTT. This codes for CASRKQGVNTEAFF. The rearrangement joins TRBV19 to TRBJ1-1, with 8 bases matching TRBD1. Germline V CDR1 and CDR2: LNHDA, SQIVND (reference sequence). V trimming: 6 bases; J trimming: 2 bases; junction bases outside the gene matches: 5. This CDR3 has 14 residues.

The V and J genes are TRBV5-1 and TRBJ1-1, with D uncertain. The CDR3 is made up of 14 amino acids. Trimming pared 4 bases from V and 5 bases from J, leaving 15 bases between. Germline lookup yields CDR1 SGHRS and CDR2 YFSETQ. The CDR3 DNA sequence: TGCGCCAGCAGCCTGGGCCCCGCAAGGACTGAAGCTTTCTTT. Translation gives CASSLGPARTEAFF.

This chain uses TRBV10-3 with TRBJ1-4; 7 nucleotides align to TRBD1. CDR1 ENHRY and CDR2 SYGVKD come from the germline V gene. This CDR3 is 16 amino acids long. After removal of 3 bases from V and 0 bases from J, the junction contained 4 bases not matched to a gene. DNA for the CDR3: TGTGCCATCAGTGATCCAGGGGGGTCAACTAATGAAAAACTGTTTTTT. Translated, it gives CAISDPGGSTNEKLFF.

V gene TRBV5-1 combines with J gene TRBJ2-3; 9 positions agree with TRBD2. After removal of 1 base from V and 5 bases from J, the junction contained 8 bases not matched to a gene. Germline V gene sequence: CDR1 SGHRS, CDR2 YFSETQ. CDR3 length: 16 amino acids. The CDR3 protein is CASSLYSGGREDTQYF. The CDR3 nucleotides read TGCGCCAGCAGCTTGTATAGCGGGGGCCGGGAAGATACGCAGTATTTT.

The V and J genes are TRBV10-3 and TRBJ1-5, with D unclear. Germline CDR1 reads ENHRY; CDR2 reads SYGVKD. Between the trimmed V and J ends, which lost 11 bases and 4 bases, there was a span of 15 bases. The CDR3 is 13 amino acids. This CDR3 is CAVCDQENQPQHF. The CDR3 bases are TGTGCCGTCTGCGATCAGGAAAATCAGCCCCAGCATTTT.

The chain recombines TRBV28 with TRBJ2-7; D might be TRBD2 (6 bases). Trimming took 8 bases from V and 2 from J, leaving 16 bases between them. Germline V lookup: CDR1 MDHEN, CDR2 SYDVKM. This CDR3 comprises 14 residues. CDR3 nucleotide sequence: TGTGCCAGCTCCGCGGGGTCGCTGACCTACGAGCAGTACTTC. Its translation is CASSAGSLTYEQYF.

This chain uses TRBV6-5 with TRBJ2-3; either TRBD1 or TRBD2 may fit D (6 bases each). The germline V gene encodes CDR1 MNHEY and CDR2 SVGAGI. The CDR3 runs 13 residues. V was trimmed by 11 bases and J by 5 bases, leaving 17 bases between them. The CDR3 loop reads CAGGRGGRDTQYF. For the CDR3, the DNA is TGTGCCGGCGGGCGAGGGGGGCGAGATACGCAGTATTTT.

The V call is TRBV28, the J call TRBJ1-5, with D possibly being TRBD1 (5 bases). Trimming pared 7 bases from V and 3 bases from J, leaving 13 bases between. The length of the CDR3 is 14 residues. CDR1 and CDR2 from the germline V gene are MDHEN and SYDVKM. CDR3: CASNWGVDNQPQHF. The CDR3 DNA reads TGTGCCAGCAACTGGGGGGTGGACAATCAGCCCCAGCATTTT.

The V call is TRBV11-2, the J call TRBJ2-7; D gene uncertain. The V gene lost 1 base and the J gene lost 5 bases, with 9 bases spanning the gap. Germline V lookup: CDR1 SGHAT, CDR2 FQNNGV. This CDR3 has 13 amino acids. Here the CDR3 reads CASSLGLANEQYF. The DNA of the CDR3 is TGTGCCAGCAGCTTAGGGTTGGCCAACGAGCAGTACTTC.

The chain couples TRBV6-2 or TRBV6-3 to TRBJ2-1; TRBD2 aligns across 8 bases. The ends lost 2 bases at V and 7 bases at J; junction bases unmatched: 7. In germline, CDR1 is MNHEY, CDR2 SVGEGT. The CDR3 extends over 15 amino acids. In DNA, the CDR3 is TGTGCCAGCAGTTACGAAGTAGCGGGGAGAAATGAGCAGTTCTTC. It translates to CASSYEVAGRNEQFF.

The chain combines TRBV7-9 with TRBJ2-1; no reliable D call. CDR3 length equals 15 residues. Deletions cut 3 bases from V and 9 bases from J, with 18 bases between. Germline CDR1 is SEHNR and CDR2 is FQNEAQ (reference sequence). The CDR3 region has the DNA TGTGCCAGCAGCTTCCGGTCCACGATCGCTAGTGAGCAGTTCTTC. It specifies CASSFRSTIASEQFF.

This chain joins TRBV10-3 and TRBJ2-2; 12 bases align to TRBD2. V was pared by 11 bases and J by 6 bases, with 7 bases of the junction left unmatched. Looked up from germline, CDR1 is ENHRY and CDR2 is SYGVKD. This CDR3 has 14 residues. Written as DNA, the CDR3 is TGTGCCGTCTCTAGCGGGGGGGCCGCCGGGGAGCTGTTTTTT. Translation: CAVSSGGAAGELFF.

This rearrangement joins TRBV7-3 to TRBJ2-1, with 8 nucleotides matching TRBD2. There are 15 residues in the CDR3. Germline V gives CDR1 SGHTA, CDR2 FQGTGA. J gave up 7 bases and V 3 bases, and 8 bases lay outside the gene matches. The CDR3 is CASSLASGGFNEQFF. CDR3 nucleotide sequence: TGTGCCAGCAGCTTGGCCAGCGGGGGATTTAATGAGCAGTTCTTC.

This clone was seen just once. This rearrangement joins TRBV7-2 to TRBJ1-1; TRBD1 matches at 8 bases. J was trimmed by 6 bases and V by 1 base; bases with no gene match: 7. CDR1 is SGHTA, CDR2 FQGNSA, per germline. CDR3 length: 15 residues. CDR3 DNA sequence: TGTGCCAGCAGCTTAGTGGGACAGGCGACCTCTGAAGCTTTCTTT. This encodes CASSLVGQATSEAFF.

The chain links TRBV3-1 (or the pseudogene TRBV3-2) to TRBJ2-3; D not certain. V was trimmed by 1 base and J by 2 bases, leaving 10 bases between them. This CDR3 contains 15 residues. Germline V CDR1 and CDR2: LGHDT, YNNKEL (reference sequence). The CDR3 DNA sequence: TGTGCCAGCAGCCAAGTGGGCGGCGACACAGATACGCAGTATTTT. This encodes CASSQVGGDTDTQYF.

The gene calls are TRBV11-3 and TRBJ2-1, with D possibly TRBD2 on 6 matching bases. Trimming shortened V by 5 bases and J by 6 bases, and 11 bases separated the two germline ends. Per the germline V gene, CDR1 is SGHNT and CDR2 is YENEEA. This CDR3 spans 13 amino acids. The CDR3: CASSVGLSNEQFF. CDR3 DNA sequence: TGTGCCAGCAGCGTGGGACTCAGCAATGAGCAGTTCTTC. The full variable domain, with the rest looked up from reference TRBV11-3 and TRBJ2-1, is EAGVVQSPRYKIIEKKQPVAFWCNPISGHNTLYWYLQNLGQGPELLIRYENEEAVDDSQLPKDRFSAERLKGVDSTLKIQPAELGDSAVYLCASSVGLSNEQFFGPGTRLTVL.

The J gene is TRBJ2-7, the V gene TRBV10-3; 7 bases fit TRBD1. The germline V gene has CDR1 ENHRY and CDR2 SYGVKD. The CDR3 consists of 14 residues. V lost 10 bases to trimming and J lost 0 bases; unmatched junction nucleotides: 9. CDR3 residues: CARPGTDVSYEQYF. The CDR3 nucleotides are TGTGCCAGGCCCGGGACAGACGTCTCCTACGAGCAGTACTTC.

The rearrangement links TRBV5-1 to TRBJ2-1, with D possibly called TRBD1 or TRBD2 (5 bases each). The CDR3 is 14 residues long. Germline-derived CDR1 and CDR2 are SGHRS and YFSETQ. Trimming removed 4 bases from V and 6 bases from J, with 14 bases in between. CDR3 DNA sequence: TGCGCCAGCAGCAGTTCAGGGACCGGCAATGAGCAGTTCTTC. It specifies CASSSSGTGNEQFF.

The chain has TRBV29-1 and TRBJ1-6; maybe TRBD1 (5 bases). V gave up 2 bases and J gave up 9 bases, with 11 bases separating them. CDR1 is SQVTM and CDR2 is ANQGSEA in the germline V gene. The CDR3 covers 13 residues. CDR3 sequence (DNA): TGCAGCGTTGAATTGTTCGGGGGTTCACCCCTCCACTTT. This translates into CSVELFGGSPLHF.

J is TRBJ1-6 and V is TRBV27; tentative D call: TRBD1 (6 bases). Germline V gene lookup returns CDR1 MNHEY and CDR2 SMNVEV (reference sequence). This CDR3 spans 18 amino acids. Trimming cost V 4 bases and J 8 bases, with 24 bases left between them. CDR3 loop: CASSSRRGASYIDSPLHF. Here the CDR3 DNA reads TGTGCCAGCAGTTCTCGCAGGGGCGCCTCATATATCGATTCACCCCTCCACTTT.